The table lists the clone carrying this T cell receptor beta chain with many counts. This CDR3 is built from 14 residues. Germline V CDR1 and CDR2: LNHNV, YYDKDF (reference sequence). V lost 1 base, J lost 2 bases, and 8 bases lay in between. Before being chosen for sequencing, patients had shown CD8+CD57+ cell expansion by flow cytometry. All patients were therapy-naive when blood was sampled. The data belong to a study of CD8+CD57+ T cells in acquired aplastic anemia. Genomic DNA, the template, was used for profiling of the TCR beta VDJ and CDR3. TCRdb re-called the reads through MiXCR, storing one row per CDR3 protein. Seen here are 180,000 or so distinct CDR3 sequences, around half observed once, and the top ten hold around 2%.

The sequence derives from a human donor with aplastic anemia. The chain couples TRBV15 to TRBJ2-5; D may be TRBD1 (6 bases). Source material: sorted CD4+, CD8+, or CD8+CD57+ T cells (not recorded which) from PBMCs. The CDR3 DNA reads TGTGCCACCAGCAGAGGACAGGAGCAAGAGACCCAGTACTTC. Translating gives CATSRGQEQETQYF.